These 8 T cell receptor beta chains originate from one sample sequenced in a study of T-cell memory formation after mild COVID-19. TCRdb reprocessed the 5' RACE reads with MiXCR, giving one entry per CDR3 protein. The repertoire holds hundreds of thousands of distinct CDR3 sequences, under 20% seen once, with roughly 24% in the top ten. Source material: PBMCs or a T cell subset sorted from them (not recorded which). Receptor source: a man aged 18 to 29 who had mild COVID-19 (a few samples of this study predate the infection). Cell type and time point are not known.

V usage is TRBV7-9 and J usage is TRBJ2-1; the D is unclear. Germline V gene sequence: CDR1 SEHNR, CDR2 FQNEAQ (reference sequence). V was clipped by 1 base and J by 6 bases, with 13 bases between them. The CDR3 runs 15 residues. The CDR3 here is CASSLGWLVGNEQFF. The CDR3 bases are TGTGCCAGCAGCTTAGGATGGTTGGTTGGCAATGAGCAGTTCTTC.

The chain employs TRBV5-1 and TRBJ2-4; 7 bases map to TRBD1. This CDR3 is built from 15 residues. The junction had 5 bases not matched to a gene; V was cut back by 4 bases and J by 1 base. The germline V gene has CDR1 SGHRS and CDR2 YFSETQ. CDR3 protein: CASSQSQGAKNIQYF. The CDR3 nucleotides are TGCGCCAGCAGCCAATCACAGGGGGCCAAAAACATTCAGTACTTC.

The sample holds many counts of this clonotype. The chain is built from TRBV5-1 and TRBJ2-3; 14 bases line up with TRBD2. V gave up 0 bases and J gave up 5 bases; unmatched junction bases: 8. The length of the CDR3 is 18 residues. CDR1 and CDR2 (germline): SGHRS, YFSETQ. The CDR3: CASSLARLAGGQLDTQYF. CDR3 sequence (DNA): TGCGCCAGCAGCTTGGCCCGACTAGCGGGGGGGCAATTAGATACGCAGTATTTT.

The chain employs TRBV4-2 and TRBJ2-3; weak D call: TRBD1 (5 bases). The germline V and J ends were trimmed by 5 bases and 0 bases, with 18 bases remaining between them. Germline V lookup: CDR1 LGHNA, CDR2 YNFKEQ. The CDR3 covers 17 residues. CDR3 amino acids: CASSVTAGYISTDTQYF. CDR3 nucleotides: TGTGCCAGCAGCGTCACTGCAGGGTACATTAGCACAGATACGCAGTATTTT.

This chain joins TRBV5-1 and TRBJ1-1; TRBD1 aligns across 7 bases. Germline V gene data show CDR1 as SGHRS and CDR2 as YFSETQ. The V and J ends lost 4 bases and 3 bases, in that order; junction bases with no gene match: 9. The length of the CDR3 is 15 residues. This CDR3 is CASSPGTAIDTEAFF. For the CDR3, the DNA is TGCGCCAGCAGCCCCGGGACAGCTATTGACACTGAAGCTTTCTTT.

The chain employs TRBV4-1 and TRBJ2-1; weak D call: TRBD2 (7 bases). Trimming shortened V by 0 bases and J by 6 bases, and 12 bases separated the two germline ends. This CDR3 is 15 amino acids long. In germline, CDR1 is MGHRA, CDR2 YSYEKL. As DNA, the CDR3 is TGCGCCAGCAGCCAAGAGACGGGGGGCGGCAATGAGCAGTTCTTC. Its protein product is CASSQETGGGNEQFF.

This chain connects TRBV7-3 to TRBJ1-6, with D possibly matching TRBD1 (5 bases). The V end was cut by 3 bases, the J end by 7 bases, with 13 bases between. Looked up from germline, CDR1 is SGHTA and CDR2 is FQGTGA. The length of the CDR3 is 15 residues. CDR3 coding DNA: TGTGCCAGCAGCTTCCCCTCGGGACCCAATTCACCCCTCCACTTT. This encodes CASSFPSGPNSPLHF.

The CDR3 is CASSLYEQSPLHF. The CDR3 DNA reads as TGTGCCAGCAGTTTATACGAGCAATCACCCCTCCACTTT. V usage is TRBV27 and J usage is TRBJ1-6; D gene ambiguous. V was pared by 1 base and J by 10 bases, with 8 bases between. The CDR3 contains 13 residues. Germline CDR1 is MNHEY and CDR2 is SMNVEV (reference sequence).